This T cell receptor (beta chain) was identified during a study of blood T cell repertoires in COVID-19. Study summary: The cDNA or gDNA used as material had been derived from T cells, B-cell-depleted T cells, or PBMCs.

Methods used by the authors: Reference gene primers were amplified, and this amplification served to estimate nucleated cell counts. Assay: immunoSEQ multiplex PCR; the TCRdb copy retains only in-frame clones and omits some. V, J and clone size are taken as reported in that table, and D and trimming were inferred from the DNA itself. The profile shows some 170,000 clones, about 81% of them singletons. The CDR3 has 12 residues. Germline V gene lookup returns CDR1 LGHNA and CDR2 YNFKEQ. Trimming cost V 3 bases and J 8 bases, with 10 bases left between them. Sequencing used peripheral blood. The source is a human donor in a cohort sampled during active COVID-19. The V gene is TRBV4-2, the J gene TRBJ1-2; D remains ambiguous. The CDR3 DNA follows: TGTGCCAGCAGCCACCGACAAGACGGCTACACCTTC. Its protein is CASSHRQDGYTF.